This T cell receptor beta chain was found in a study of post-analysis software for immune sequencing data. To note about this clonotype: What it recognizes is unknown.

The CDR3 has 14 residues. Germline V CDR1 and CDR2: MNHEY, SVGEGT. V lost 6 bases and J lost 6, with 18 bases in between. Sequencing libraries made from TCR beta cDNA carried unique molecular identifiers. TCRdb analysed the PCR reads with MiXCR anew, one entry per CDR3 protein. In the table there are roughly 670,000 distinct CDR3 sequences, 59% of which are singletons. Whole-study results and caveats: Four to six TRBV segments (TRBV5-6, TRBV5-1 and TRBV20-1 among them) occurred more frequently in patients than in controls.

The origin of this receptor is a girl aged 2-15 years with multiple sclerosis. The sequenced sample was blood. The chain links TRBV6-2 or TRBV6-3 to TRBJ2-7; D might be TRBD1 or TRBD2, each matching 5 bases. The CDR3 sequence is CASSPRDPEGEQYF. The CDR3 DNA sequence: TGTGCCAGCAGCCCCCGGGACCCAGAGGGCGAGCAGTACTTC.